The count of the clone carrying this TCR beta chain is one. These data originate in a study of control samples from healthy donors and cancer patients. CDR3 length: 16 amino acids. V lost 3 bases and J lost 7; bases outside the gene matches: 8. Germline V gene lookup returns CDR1 PRHDT and CDR2 FYEKMQ (reference sequence). The method was immunoSEQ multiplex PCR; TCRdb's version includes in-frame clones alone and lacks a portion of them. The profile shows tens of thousands of clones, around 87% of them singletons. The source is a woman aged 60 to 75 with lung cancer. Sequencing used PBMCs. The gene calls are TRBV13 and TRBJ2-3; the match to TRBD2 covers 12 bases. The DNA of the CDR3 is TGTGCCAGCAGCTTTCTAGCGGGGGGGGCAGCAAATACGCAGTATTTT. It specifies CASSFLAGGAANTQYF.